Presented here are 8 T cell receptor beta chains from one specimen sequenced in a study of cytomegalovirus exposure and HLA in healthy donors. Primers included in the PCR were 60 Vbeta and 13 Jbeta primers. Generated by immunoSEQ multiplex PCR, the TCRdb table keeps only in-frame clones and is missing some. The sample gives under 100,000 clones, less than 80% of which show up once; about 15% is in the top ten. Sequencing used PBMCs. The source is a middle-aged woman in good health and CMV-seropositive.

This clone was seen a handful of times. The chain combines TRBV4-3 with TRBJ2-3, with 7 bases identical to TRBD1. This CDR3 contains 17 residues. Germline trimming cut 5 bases from V and 2 bases from J; bases unmatched to any gene: 13. CDR1 and CDR2 from the germline V gene are LGHNA and YSLEER. In DNA, the CDR3 is TGCGCCAGCAGCAAAGCCACAGGGGCGATGAACACAGATACGCAGTATTTT. This translates into CASSKATGAMNTDTQYF.

This chain connects TRBV15 to TRBJ2-2; 7 bases line up with TRBD2. There are 15 residues in the CDR3. Germline V gives CDR1 LNHNV, CDR2 YYDKDF (reference sequence). V lost 0 bases to trimming and J lost 5 bases; unmatched junction nucleotides: 3. The CDR3 DNA is TGTGCCACCAGCAGAGATATGGGGGGGACCGGGGAGCTGTTTTTT. Residues: CATSRDMGGTGELFF.

This chain links TRBV5-1 with TRBJ2-1; D gene ambiguous. The CDR3 has 15 residues. The germline V gene has CDR1 SGHRS and CDR2 YFSETQ. V was cut by 1 base and J by 1 base, with 9 bases left in between. The CDR3 sequence is CASSLLPDSYNEQFF. CDR3 in DNA: TGCGCCAGCAGCTTGCTTCCAGATTCCTACAATGAGCAGTTCTTC.

The chain combines TRBV27 with TRBJ1-2; unclear D gene. Trimming shortened V by 2 bases and J by 0 bases, and 10 bases separated the two germline ends. The length of the CDR3 is 15 residues. In germline, CDR1 is MNHEY, CDR2 SMNVEV (reference sequence). DNA for the CDR3: TGTGCCAGCAGTTTAACAGCGGAAGCTAACTATGGCTACACCTTC. Amino acids: CASSLTAEANYGYTF.

This clone was found a few times. The chain combines TRBV28 with TRBJ2-1; 11 positions agree with TRBD1. The CDR3 loop spans 14 amino acids. Germline loops: CDR1 MDHEN, CDR2 SYDVKM. V shed 2 bases and J 9 bases; nucleotides not matched to a gene: 3. The CDR3 loop is CASSLGTGGTEQFF. Written as DNA, the CDR3 is TGTGCCAGCAGTTTAGGGACAGGGGGGACTGAGCAGTTCTTC.

This sequence joins TRBV7-9 and TRBJ2-1; 8 nucleotides match TRBD2. Unmatched junction bases numbered 4, after V lost 1 base and J lost 5 bases. Germline V gives CDR1 SEHNR, CDR2 FQNEAQ (reference sequence). The CDR3 contains 15 residues. CDR3 in DNA: TGTGCCAGCAGCTTAGTGGCGGGAGGAAACAATGAGCAGTTCTTC. This sequence encodes CASSLVAGGNNEQFF.

This clone appeared once. This chain joins TRBV15 and TRBJ1-4; weak D call: TRBD1 (6 bases). The CDR3 consists of 18 residues. V lost 1 base and J 7 bases, leaving 22 bases between the germline ends. Germline V gene lookup returns CDR1 LNHNV and CDR2 YYDKDF (reference sequence). The DNA of the CDR3 is TGTGCCACCAGCAGAGCACTCGGGCCCAGGGTAGGGGGTGAAAAACTGTTTTTT. This codes for CATSRALGPRVGGEKLFF. The entire variable domain, with the rest obtained from reference TRBV15 and TRBJ1-4, is as follows: DAMVIQNPRYQVTQFGKPVTLSCSQTLNHNVMYWYQQKSSQAPKLLFHYYDKDFNNEADTPDNFQSRRPNTSFCFLDIRSPGLGDTAMYLCATSRALGPRVGGEKLFFGSGTQLSVL.

The chain combines TRBV27 with TRBJ2-1; 7 bases map to TRBD2. Per the germline V gene, CDR1 is MNHEY and CDR2 is SMNVEV (reference sequence). V shed 2 bases, J shed 9 bases, and the junction held 4 bases outside the gene matches. The CDR3 runs to 13 residues. The CDR3: CASSLGGGSEQFF. CDR3 nucleotides: TGTGCCAGCAGTTTAGGCGGGGGTAGTGAGCAGTTCTTC.